Presented here are 7 T cell receptor beta chains from one specimen sequenced in a study of cytomegalovirus exposure and HLA in healthy donors. Primers included in the PCR were 60 Vbeta and 13 Jbeta primers. Assay used: immunoSEQ multiplex PCR; TCRdb lists only in-frame clones, some missing. The sample holds approximately 190,000 clones, roughly 87% seen once. Sequenced input: PBMCs. The receptors here all came from a boy younger than 10 in good health and CMV-seronegative.

This clone is a singleton in its sample. This chain links TRBV5-5 with TRBJ2-7; TRBD1 aligns across 7 bases. The CDR3 contains 14 residues. V lost 3 bases to trimming and J lost 2 bases; unmatched junction nucleotides: 5. CDR1 is SGHKS, CDR2 YYEKEE, per germline (reference sequence). The CDR3 is CASSSGDSTYEQYF. CDR3 sequence (DNA): TGTGCCAGCAGCTCAGGGGACAGTACCTACGAGCAGTACTTC.

The chain is built from TRBV2 and TRBJ1-1; 7 nucleotides align to TRBD1. The V gene end was trimmed by 5 bases and the J gene end by 4 bases; junction bases not matched to a gene: 4. Germline CDR1 is SNHLY and CDR2 is FYNNEI. The CDR3 sequence is 13 residues long. The CDR3 region has the DNA TGTGCCAGCAGTCTACAGGGGACCACTGAAGCTTTCTTT. Translation: CASSLQGTTEAFF.

The chain employs TRBV28 and TRBJ2-3, with 12 nucleotides matching TRBD2. V gave up 1 base and J gave up 11 bases; unmatched junction bases: 4. Per germline, CDR1 MDHEN and CDR2 SYDVKM. The CDR3 is 14 amino acids. DNA for the CDR3: TGTGCCAGCAGTTTATCCCCGACTAGCGGGGGGCAGTATTTT. It is translated as CASSLSPTSGGQYF. Drawing the rest from reference TRBV28 and TRBJ2-3, the complete variable domain is DVKVTQSSRYLVKRTGEKVFLECVQDMDHENMFWYRQDPGLGLRLIYFSYDVKMKEKGDIPEGYSVSREKKERFSLILESASTNQTSMYLCASSLSPTSGGQYFGPGTRLTVL.

The chain recombines TRBV10-3 with TRBJ1-2, with TRBD1 as a possible D gene (5 bases). The germline V and J ends were trimmed by 2 bases and 3 bases, with 10 bases remaining between them. The V gene's germline CDR1 is ENHRY and CDR2 SYGVKD. This CDR3 comprises 14 residues. As DNA, the CDR3 is TGTGCCATCAGTGAGGGGGCGGGAGACTATGGCTACACCTTC. Encoded protein: CAISEGAGDYGYTF.

The chain joins TRBV7-3 to TRBJ2-3; D not certain. Between the trimmed V and J ends, which lost 2 bases and 3 bases, there was a span of 12 bases. Germline V CDR1 and CDR2: SGHTA, FQGTGA. This CDR3 region has 15 residues. This chain's CDR3 is CASSLGSRPTDTQYF. The DNA of the CDR3 is TGTGCCAGCAGCTTAGGTAGCCGTCCTACAGATACGCAGTATTTT.

This chain joins TRBV27 and TRBJ2-7, with TRBD1 as a possible D gene (6 bases). Germline values: CDR1 MNHEY, CDR2 SMNVEV (reference sequence). This CDR3 has 15 amino acids. V lost 4 bases to trimming and J lost 6 bases, with 19 bases between them. The CDR3 DNA reads as TGTGCCAGCAGTTCCAGTCTGGACAGAGGACGCGAGCAGTACTTC. Translation: CASSSSLDRGREQYF.

V gene TRBV11-2 combines with J gene TRBJ1-2; D is unresolved. Trimming removed 5 bases at V and 10 bases at J, with 26 bases between. CDR1 and CDR2 from the germline V gene are SGHAT and FQNNGV. CDR3 size: 16 residues. CDR3 DNA: TGTGCCAGCAGCCCACCCGAATCTAAGTGGGCAGGTGACTACACCTTC. It encodes CASSPPESKWAGDYTF.